Presented here are 32 T cell receptor beta chains from one specimen sequenced in a study of OX40 agonist ivuxolimab in advanced cancers. Only in-frame clones appear in the TCRdb table, and some are missing; sequencing was by immunoSEQ multiplex PCR. Among approximately 69,000 clones listed, roughly 80% were seen once. Sequencing was performed on CD4+ or CD8+ T cells sorted from blood, taken in a trial of the OX40 agonist ivuxolimab. These receptors were obtained from an adult with an advanced solid tumor such as melanoma, head and neck, liver or kidney cancer.

This chain connects TRBV5-1 to TRBJ2-7; 8 bases line up with TRBD1. The CDR3 totals 15 residues. With V trimmed by 3 bases and J by 5 bases, 10 bases remained unmatched. CDR1 and CDR2 (germline): SGHRS, YFSETQ. CDR3 coding DNA: TGCGCCAGCAGCTCGCCGGACAGGGTTTTCCACGAGCAGTACTTC. It translates to CASSSPDRVFHEQYF.

Only a few counts were recorded for this clone. The J gene is TRBJ2-5, the V gene TRBV11-3; D unresolved. The CDR3 has 11 residues. Germline-derived CDR1 and CDR2 are SGHNT and YENEEA. Trimming pared 3 bases from V and 4 bases from J, leaving 3 bases between. The CDR3 protein is CASSFLETQYF. CDR3 nucleotide sequence: TGTGCCAGCAGCTTTCTAGAGACCCAGTACTTC.

In nucleotides, the CDR3 is TGTGCCAGTAGTTTCTGGGACAGAGACATGAACACTGAAGCTTTCTTT. Residues: CASSFWDRDMNTEAFF. V is TRBV19 and J is TRBJ1-1; 7 positions match TRBD1. Germline CDR1 and CDR2: LNHDA and SQIVND (reference sequence). The CDR3 loop spans 16 amino acids. V trimming: 5 bases; J trimming: 0 bases; junction bases outside the gene matches: 9.

The CDR3, as DNA: TGTGCCAGCAGCTCCCTTAATTGGGGCGGGGTCACAGATACGCAGTATTTT. Amino acid sequence: CASSSLNWGGVTDTQYF. This chain connects TRBV9 to TRBJ2-3; D perhaps matches TRBD2 (6 bases). Germline CDR1 SGDLS, CDR2 YYNGEE. V was clipped by 4 bases and J by 2 bases, with 20 bases between them. The CDR3 consists of 17 residues.

The V and J genes are TRBV9 and TRBJ2-1; TRBD2 aligns across 8 bases. The length of the CDR3 is 16 residues. After removal of 5 bases from V and 7 bases from J, the junction contained 14 bases not matched to a gene. Germline lookup yields CDR1 SGDLS and CDR2 YYNGEE. The CDR3 nucleotides read TGTGCCAGCAGTGCCCTAAGCGGGGGCCAACGTAATGAGCAGTTCTTC. Translation gives CASSALSGGQRNEQFF.

The count of this clone is one. This rearrangement joins TRBV19 to TRBJ2-1; D possibly corresponds to TRBD2 (5 bases). CDR3 length: 15 residues. The V gene's germline CDR1 is LNHDA and CDR2 SQIVND (reference sequence). Trimming pared 1 base from V and 2 bases from J, leaving 9 bases between. CDR3 in amino acids: CASSIGSSAYNEQFF. The CDR3 DNA sequence: TGTGCCAGTAGTATAGGGAGTAGCGCCTACAATGAGCAGTTCTTC.

This clone was observed at least ten times. This sequence joins TRBV4-1 and TRBJ2-1; D may be TRBD1 (6 bases). CDR3 length equals 17 residues. V lost 2 bases and J lost 9, with 23 bases in between. The germline CDR1 and CDR2 sequences are MGHRA and YSYEKL. The CDR3 DNA sequence: TGCGCCAGCAGCCAACTACCCCCCCCCGGGGCAGGGGCTGAGCAGTTCTTC. Translated: CASSQLPPPGAGAEQFF.

The rearrangement links TRBV21-1 to TRBJ2-2; the table calls TRBD2, which could not be checked here. TRBV21-1 is a pseudogene segment. The length of the CDR3 is 16 residues. The CDR3, as DNA: TGTGCCAGCAGCTACTCCGGGTCCCAGTCGGGCGGGGAGCTGTTTTTT. It is translated as CASSYSGSQSGGELFF.

The V call is TRBV7-9, the J call TRBJ2-7; D is unclear. This CDR3 region has 14 residues. The V end was cut by 3 bases, the J end by 3 bases, with 12 bases between. Germline V gene sequence: CDR1 SEHNR, CDR2 FQNEAQ (reference sequence). The CDR3 DNA is TGTGCCAGCAGCTTTTATCCAAGTTACTACGAGCAGTACTTC. It specifies CASSFYPSYYEQYF.

The chain has TRBV4-3 and TRBJ2-2; D remains unclear. Germline-derived CDR1 and CDR2 are LGHNA and YSLEER. V was trimmed by 5 bases and J by 0 bases, leaving 10 bases between them. The CDR3 loop spans 15 amino acids. The CDR3 nucleotides are TGCGCCAGCAGCAGAAGCGAGTCGAACACCGGGGAGCTGTTTTTT. This encodes CASSRSESNTGELFF.

The V call is TRBV5-4, the J call TRBJ2-7; 8 bases match TRBD2. Germline CDR1 is SGHNT and CDR2 is YYREEE (reference sequence). The CDR3 is made up of 15 amino acids. With V trimmed by 1 base and J by 3 bases, 6 bases remained unmatched. The CDR3 DNA reads as TGTGCCAGCAGCTTGTCGTCTAGCGGGTTCTACGAGCAGTACTTC. It codes for CASSLSSSGFYEQYF.

V is TRBV4-3 and J is TRBJ2-1; D ambiguous. This CDR3 spans 18 amino acids. CDR1 is LGHNA, CDR2 YSLEER, per germline. Trimming cost V 0 bases and J 0 bases, with 15 bases left between them. The CDR3 is CASSQEPRPLSSYNEQFF. The CDR3 DNA reads TGCGCCAGCAGCCAAGAGCCCCGACCCTTAAGCTCCTACAATGAGCAGTTCTTC.

The chain carries TRBV9 and TRBJ1-2; 8 bases fit TRBD1. V lost 3 bases, J lost 5 bases, and 6 bases stayed unmatched. The CDR3 is 14 amino acids. Germline V CDR1 and CDR2: SGDLS, YYNGEE. The CDR3 nucleotides read TGTGCCAGCAGCGAGGGCAGGGGGCTTTATGGCTACACCTTC. Its protein product is CASSEGRGLYGYTF.

V usage is TRBV10-3 and J usage is TRBJ1-5, with D unclear. This CDR3 contains 15 residues. With 2 bases removed from V and 4 bases from J, the gap between germline ends came to 12 bases. Germline loops: CDR1 ENHRY, CDR2 SYGVKD. The CDR3 sequence is CAISEGRVFNQPQHF. CDR3 nucleotides: TGTGCCATCAGTGAGGGCAGAGTCTTTAATCAGCCCCAGCATTTT.

This chain uses TRBV19 with TRBJ2-1; a weak D match, TRBD2 (6 bases). The ends were cut back, 5 bases at V and 5 bases at J, with 19 bases in the middle. The CDR3 length is 16 residues. The germline gives CDR1 LNHDA, CDR2 SQIVND (reference sequence). CDR3 protein: CASSARRGIIDNEQFF. For the CDR3, the DNA is TGTGCCAGTAGTGCGCGTCGGGGGATAATCGACAATGAGCAGTTCTTC.

V and J are TRBV6-5 and TRBJ2-5, with D possibly matching TRBD2 (5 bases). Germline CDR1 MNHEY, CDR2 SVGAGI. This CDR3 comprises 14 residues. The V end was cut by 4 bases, the J end by 2 bases, with 11 bases between. The DNA for the CDR3 is TGTGCCAGCAGTTCTATAGCGTGGCAAGAGACCCAGTACTTC. Residues: CASSSIAWQETQYF.

This clone came up once. The CDR3 loop is CASSTSQRGYEQYF. The CDR3 nucleotides read TGTGCCAGCAGTACTTCCCAGCGGGGTTACGAGCAGTACTTC. The chain links TRBV6-5 to TRBJ2-7; 7 nucleotides line up with TRBD2. The CDR3 is 14 residues long. CDR1 is MNHEY, CDR2 SVGAGI, per germline. The V and J ends lost 5 bases and 4 bases, in that order; junction bases with no gene match: 8.

The chain combines TRBV14 with TRBJ1-5; D is undetermined. Per the germline V gene, CDR1 is SGHDN and CDR2 is FVKESK. The ends were cut back, 5 bases at V and 2 bases at J, with 4 bases in the middle. The CDR3 has 12 residues. Here the CDR3 reads CASSSGNQPQHF. In nucleotides, the CDR3 is TGTGCCAGCAGCTCAGGCAATCAGCCCCAGCATTTT.

The chain has TRBV27 and TRBJ2-1; the D gene is possibly TRBD1 (5 bases). The V and J ends lost 2 bases and 0 bases respectively, with 11 bases between them. This CDR3 comprises 16 residues. The germline CDR1 and CDR2 sequences are MNHEY and SMNVEV (reference sequence). CDR3 region: CASSLDRNSSYNEQFF. The CDR3 DNA sequence: TGTGCCAGCAGTTTAGACAGAAATAGCTCCTACAATGAGCAGTTCTTC.

The rearrangement joins TRBV19 to TRBJ2-5; 7 positions agree with TRBD2. CDR1 and CDR2 from the germline V gene are LNHDA and SQIVND (reference sequence). CDR3 length: 13 residues. J gave up 5 bases and V 2 bases, and 2 bases lay outside the gene matches. This CDR3 is CASSIQGGETQYF. As DNA, the CDR3 is TGTGCCAGTAGTATACAGGGAGGGGAGACCCAGTACTTC.

The sample holds one count of this clone. This sequence joins TRBV5-1 and TRBJ2-7, with 10 positions matching TRBD1. There are 14 residues in the CDR3. The germline V gene has CDR1 SGHRS and CDR2 YFSETQ. The V segment lost 2 bases and the J segment 5 bases; nucleotides outside the gene matches: 4. Written as DNA, the CDR3 is TGCGCCAGCAGCTTCGGGACAGGGGAGGACGAGCAGTACTTC. Translated, it gives CASSFGTGEDEQYF. Complete variable domain (other parts from reference TRBV5-1 and TRBJ2-7): KAGVTQTPRYLIKTRGQQVTLSCSPISGHRSVSWYQQTPGQGLQFLFEYFSETQRNKGNFPGRFSGRQFSNSRSEMNVSTLELGDSALYLCASSFGTGEDEQYFGPGTRLTVT.

The chain employs TRBV4-1 and TRBJ2-1, with D perhaps TRBD2 (7 bases). The CDR3 runs 17 residues. V gave up 0 bases and J gave up 2 bases, with 14 bases separating them. Germline values: CDR1 MGHRA, CDR2 YSYEKL. The chain's CDR3 is CASSQDLTGGPYNEQFF. The CDR3 DNA sequence: TGCGCCAGCAGCCAAGATTTGACGGGGGGCCCCTACAATGAGCAGTTCTTC.

The chain has TRBV2 and TRBJ2-7; 8 bases map to TRBD1. The CDR3 has 14 amino acids. V shed 7 bases and J 0 bases; nucleotides not matched to a gene: 5. Per germline, CDR1 SNHLY and CDR2 FYNNEI. DNA of the CDR3: TGTGCCAGCAAAGGGACAGGTAGCTCCTACGAGCAGTACTTC. As protein: CASKGTGSSYEQYF.

This clone was picked up a small number of times. V gene TRBV7-2 combines with J gene TRBJ1-2, with D perhaps matching TRBD1 (5 bases). Deletions cut 5 bases from V and 1 base from J, with 11 bases between. The CDR3 runs to 14 residues. Germline CDR1 reads SGHTA; CDR2 reads FQGNSA. The CDR3 nucleotides read TGTGCCAGCAGCCCCCGGGACGGTAACTATGGCTACACCTTC. Protein: CASSPRDGNYGYTF.

This clone appeared once. This rearrangement joins TRBV7-2 to TRBJ2-5, with 7 bases fitting TRBD1. The CDR3 loop spans 14 amino acids. The ends lost 1 base at V and 5 bases at J; junction bases unmatched: 4. CDR1 and CDR2 from the germline V gene are SGHTA and FQGNSA. This CDR3 reads CASSLGTGRETQYF. The DNA of the CDR3 is TGTGCCAGCAGCTTAGGGACAGGCCGTGAGACCCAGTACTTC. Combining the CDR3 with reference TRBV7-2 and TRBJ2-5 gives the whole variable domain GAGVSQSPSNKVTEKGKDVELRCDPISGHTALYWYRQSLGQGLEFLIYFQGNSAPDKSGLPSDRFSAERTGGSVSTLTIQRTQQEDSAVYLCASSLGTGRETQYFGPGTRLLVL.

CDR3 coding DNA: TGTGCCAGCAGTGAAAGGTCAGGTACGCAGTATTTT. As protein: CASSERSGTQYF. The chain is built from TRBV2 and TRBJ2-3; D unclear. V lost 2 bases and J 8 bases, leaving 8 bases between the germline ends. The V gene's germline CDR1 is SNHLY and CDR2 FYNNEI. The length of the CDR3 is 12 residues.

V is TRBV27 and J is TRBJ2-3; the match to TRBD2 covers 9 bases. The J segment lost 11 bases and the V segment lost 9 bases, leaving 6 bases of the junction unmatched. Germline assignment: CDR1 MNHEY and CDR2 SMNVEV (reference sequence). This CDR3 region has 11 residues. The CDR3 nucleotides read TGTGCCAGTATTAGCGGGGGCGTGCAGTATTTT. Encoded protein: CASISGGVQYF.

A few counts support this clone. This sample includes further DNA sequences coding for the same CDR3. CDR3 bases: TGTGCCAGCAGCTTACAAGAGACCCAGTACTTC. Residues: CASSLQETQYF. This chain links TRBV7-2 with TRBJ2-5; D remains ambiguous. The CDR3 runs to 11 residues. Germline V gene data show CDR1 as SGHTA and CDR2 as FQGNSA. V gave up 2 bases and J gave up 2 bases, with 0 bases separating them.

The V gene is TRBV14, the J gene TRBJ2-5, with 10 bases matching TRBD2. Trimming cost V 2 bases and J 5 bases; bases outside gene matches: 8. Germline V CDR1 and CDR2: SGHDN, FVKESK. The CDR3 extends over 16 amino acids. The CDR3 reads CASSQLTGTSAETQYF. CDR3 DNA sequence: TGTGCCAGCAGCCAATTAACCGGGACTAGCGCTGAGACCCAGTACTTC.

The chain has TRBV7-2 and TRBJ2-5; D possibly corresponds to TRBD1 (6 bases). Germline CDR1 is SGHTA and CDR2 is FQGNSA. The CDR3 is made up of 15 amino acids. The V gene lost 5 bases and the J gene lost 9 bases, with 22 bases spanning the gap. This chain's CDR3 is CASSITWTARASQYF. CDR3 bases: TGTGCCAGCAGCATTACCTGGACAGCCCGGGCATCCCAGTACTTC.

V usage is TRBV6-6 and J usage is TRBJ2-1; D tentatively reads TRBD1 or TRBD2 (5 bases each). Germline loops: CDR1 MNHNY, CDR2 SVGAGI (reference sequence). The CDR3 runs 15 residues. V dropped 5 bases and J dropped 3 bases, with 14 bases sitting between them. As DNA, the CDR3 is TGTGCCAGCAGTCCCTCGAGGGACCTCTACAATGAGCAGTTCTTC. It specifies CASSPSRDLYNEQFF.

The rearrangement links TRBV4-3 to TRBJ1-3; D uncertain. This CDR3 has 16 amino acids. V was pared by 0 bases and J by 3 bases, with 12 bases between. Germline loops: CDR1 LGHNA, CDR2 YSLEER. The chain's CDR3 is CASSQESVPGGNTIYF. The CDR3 nucleotides read TGCGCCAGCAGCCAAGAAAGCGTCCCTGGTGGAAACACCATATATTTT.